This TCR beta chain was sequenced in a study of T cell responses to AZD1222 COVID-19 vaccine. Study-wide context: Investigators merged groups given second doses at roughly 4 or roughly 12 weeks. Whole-study findings and limits: Seropositivity was recorded at baseline in only 6 or 7 AZD1222 recipients. None of the repertoires were sampled until the peak T cell response had passed. There were mostly white British donors and more females than males, and clonal diversity was possibly underestimated.

Germline-derived CDR1 and CDR2 are MNHEY and SVGEGT. The CDR3 is made up of 16 amino acids. Germline trimming cut 6 bases from V and 9 bases from J; bases unmatched to any gene: 16. About this clone: Its specificity is unknown.

Clones were read by immunoSEQ multiplex PCR, and TCRdb kept only the in-frame ones, dropping some. The sample holds almost 80,000 clones, roughly 90% seen once. This sample comprised peripheral blood, obtained on day 0 of AZD1222 vaccination. The chain recombines TRBV6-2 or TRBV6-3 with TRBJ1-5, with TRBD1 matching 8 bases. The clonotype was recovered from an adult in good health. The CDR3 DNA reads as TGTGCCAGCAGCCACACCCAGCAGGGGGCTAGGTCGCCCCAGCATTTT. Translated, it gives CASSHTQQGARSPQHF.